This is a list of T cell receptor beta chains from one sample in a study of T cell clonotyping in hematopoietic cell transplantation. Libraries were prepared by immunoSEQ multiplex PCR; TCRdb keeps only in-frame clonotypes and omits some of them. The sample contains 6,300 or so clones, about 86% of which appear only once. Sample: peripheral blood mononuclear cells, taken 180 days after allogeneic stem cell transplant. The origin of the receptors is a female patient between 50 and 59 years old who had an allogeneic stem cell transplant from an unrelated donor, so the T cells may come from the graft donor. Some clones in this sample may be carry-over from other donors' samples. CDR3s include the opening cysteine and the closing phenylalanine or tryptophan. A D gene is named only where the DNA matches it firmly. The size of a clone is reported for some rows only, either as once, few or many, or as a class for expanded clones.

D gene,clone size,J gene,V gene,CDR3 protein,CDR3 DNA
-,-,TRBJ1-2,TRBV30,CAWSVDTPLLRGYTF,TGTGCCTGGAGCGTCGACACGCCTCTACTGAGGGGCTACACCTTC
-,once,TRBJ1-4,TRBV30,CAWDDTDSRSEKLFF,TGTGCCTGGGACGATACGGACAGTCGGAGTGAAAAACTGTTTTTT
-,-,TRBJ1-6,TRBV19,CASSIDRGTGNSPLHF,TGTGCCAGTAGTATAGATCGGGGGACGGGGAATTCACCCCTCCACTTT
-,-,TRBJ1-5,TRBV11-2,CASSLGHPNQPQHF,TGTGCCAGCAGCTTAGGACATCCCAATCAGCCCCAGCATTTT
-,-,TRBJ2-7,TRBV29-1,CSARNSVYEQYF,TGCAGCGCCCGGAATAGCGTCTACGAGCAGTACTTC
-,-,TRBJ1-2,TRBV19,CASSIASYSNYGYTF,TGTGCCAGTAGTATAGCGAGCTATTCTAACTATGGCTACACCTTC
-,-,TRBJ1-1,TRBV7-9,CASSLSTEAFF,TGTGCCAGCAGCCTAAGTACTGAAGCTTTCTTT
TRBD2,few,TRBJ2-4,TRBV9,CASSVGGTTVNIQYF,TGTGCCAGCAGCGTAGGGGGGACTACCGTAAACATTCAGTACTTC
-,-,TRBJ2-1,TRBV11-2,CASSLRLRYNEQFF,TGTGCCAGCAGCTTGAGACTTAGATACAATGAGCAGTTCTTC
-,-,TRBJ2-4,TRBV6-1,CASSEKRLENIQYF,TGTGCCAGCAGTGAAAAAAGACTTGAAAACATTCAGTACTTC
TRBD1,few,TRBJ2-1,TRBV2,CATRDRGTYNEQFF,TGTGCCACTCGGGACAGGGGAACCTACAATGAGCAGTTCTTC
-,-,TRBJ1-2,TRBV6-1,CASSAWDGANYGYTF,TGTGCCAGCAGTGCCTGGGACGGAGCTAACTATGGCTACACCTTC
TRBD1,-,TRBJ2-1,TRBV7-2,CASSLPGLRGLGEQFF,TGTGCCAGCAGCTTACCGGGCCTCAGGGGGCTGGGTGAGCAGTTCTTC
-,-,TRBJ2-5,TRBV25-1,CASSPISGGRETQYF,TGTGCCAGCAGTCCTATTAGTGGGGGGAGAGAGACCCAGTACTTC
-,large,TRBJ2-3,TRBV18,CASSRAPADTQYF,TGTGCCAGCTCCCGTGCCCCCGCAGATACGCAGTATTTT
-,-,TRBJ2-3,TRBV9,CASSVANHWFSGPPPDTQYF,TGTGCCAGCAGCGTAGCTAATCATTGGTTTAGCGGACCCCCCCCAGATACGCAGTATTTT
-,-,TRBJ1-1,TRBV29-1,CSAWGTEAFF,TGCAGCGCTTGGGGGACTGAAGCTTTCTTT
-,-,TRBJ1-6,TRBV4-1,CASSQDDSIISPLHF,TGCGCCAGCAGCCAAGATGACAGTATAATTTCACCCCTCCACTTT
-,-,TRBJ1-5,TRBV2,CASSETGTGDRPQHF,TGTGCCAGCAGTGAAACAGGGACCGGGGATCGACCCCAGCATTTT
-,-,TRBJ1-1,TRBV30,CAWMGRNTEAFF,TGTGCCTGGATGGGGAGGAACACTGAAGCTTTCTTT
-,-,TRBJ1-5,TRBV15,CATSRDRVRGLGNQPQHF,TGTGCCACCAGCAGAGATCGTGTCCGGGGTCTGGGCAATCAGCCCCAGCATTTT
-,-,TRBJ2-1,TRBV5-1,CASSLASLLGNEQFF,TGCGCCAGCAGCTTGGCCTCCCTTTTGGGCAATGAGCAGTTCTTC
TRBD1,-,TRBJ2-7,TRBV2,CASSRRQRDRDIDEQYF,TGTGCCAGCAGCCGTAGACAACGGGACAGGGATATAGACGAGCAGTACTTC
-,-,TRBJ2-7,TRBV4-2,CASSQGDTPYEQYF,TGTGCCAGCAGCCAAGGAGACACACCCTACGAGCAGTACTTC
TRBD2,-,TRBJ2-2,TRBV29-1,CSVDSAGANTGELFF,TGCAGCGTTGATTCCGCGGGGGCGAACACCGGGGAGCTGTTTTTT
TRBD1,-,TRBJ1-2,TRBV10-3,CAISEGTGYGYTF,TGTGCCATCAGTGAGGGGACAGGGTATGGCTACACCTTC
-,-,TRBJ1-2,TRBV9,CASSLDSTNYGYTF,TGTGCCAGCAGCCTCGACAGTACCAACTATGGCTACACCTTC
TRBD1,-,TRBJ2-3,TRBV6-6,CATITGVGGSADTQYF,TGTGCCACCATTACAGGGGTAGGAGGATCGGCAGATACGCAGTATTTT
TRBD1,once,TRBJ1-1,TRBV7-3,CASSPQDRGLYPAFF,TGTGCCAGCAGCCCCCAGGACAGGGGGCTGTATCCAGCTTTCTTT
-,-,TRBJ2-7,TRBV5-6,CASSLAWASAISYEQYF,TGTGCCAGCAGCTTGGCGTGGGCGTCGGCTATCTCCTACGAGCAGTACTTC
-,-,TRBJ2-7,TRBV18,CASSPGGLEQYF,TGTGCCAGCTCACCCGGGGGGCTAGAGCAGTACTTC
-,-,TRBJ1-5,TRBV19,CASTVASYSNQPQHF,TGTGCCAGTACCGTCGCCAGCTATAGCAATCAGCCCCAGCATTTT
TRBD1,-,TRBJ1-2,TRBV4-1,CASSARDRGTGYTF,TGCGCCAGCAGCGCCCGGGACAGGGGGACTGGCTACACCTTC
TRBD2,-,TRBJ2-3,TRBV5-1,CASSFLAGALTDTQYF,TGCGCCAGCAGCTTCCTAGCGGGGGCCCTCACAGATACGCAGTATTTT